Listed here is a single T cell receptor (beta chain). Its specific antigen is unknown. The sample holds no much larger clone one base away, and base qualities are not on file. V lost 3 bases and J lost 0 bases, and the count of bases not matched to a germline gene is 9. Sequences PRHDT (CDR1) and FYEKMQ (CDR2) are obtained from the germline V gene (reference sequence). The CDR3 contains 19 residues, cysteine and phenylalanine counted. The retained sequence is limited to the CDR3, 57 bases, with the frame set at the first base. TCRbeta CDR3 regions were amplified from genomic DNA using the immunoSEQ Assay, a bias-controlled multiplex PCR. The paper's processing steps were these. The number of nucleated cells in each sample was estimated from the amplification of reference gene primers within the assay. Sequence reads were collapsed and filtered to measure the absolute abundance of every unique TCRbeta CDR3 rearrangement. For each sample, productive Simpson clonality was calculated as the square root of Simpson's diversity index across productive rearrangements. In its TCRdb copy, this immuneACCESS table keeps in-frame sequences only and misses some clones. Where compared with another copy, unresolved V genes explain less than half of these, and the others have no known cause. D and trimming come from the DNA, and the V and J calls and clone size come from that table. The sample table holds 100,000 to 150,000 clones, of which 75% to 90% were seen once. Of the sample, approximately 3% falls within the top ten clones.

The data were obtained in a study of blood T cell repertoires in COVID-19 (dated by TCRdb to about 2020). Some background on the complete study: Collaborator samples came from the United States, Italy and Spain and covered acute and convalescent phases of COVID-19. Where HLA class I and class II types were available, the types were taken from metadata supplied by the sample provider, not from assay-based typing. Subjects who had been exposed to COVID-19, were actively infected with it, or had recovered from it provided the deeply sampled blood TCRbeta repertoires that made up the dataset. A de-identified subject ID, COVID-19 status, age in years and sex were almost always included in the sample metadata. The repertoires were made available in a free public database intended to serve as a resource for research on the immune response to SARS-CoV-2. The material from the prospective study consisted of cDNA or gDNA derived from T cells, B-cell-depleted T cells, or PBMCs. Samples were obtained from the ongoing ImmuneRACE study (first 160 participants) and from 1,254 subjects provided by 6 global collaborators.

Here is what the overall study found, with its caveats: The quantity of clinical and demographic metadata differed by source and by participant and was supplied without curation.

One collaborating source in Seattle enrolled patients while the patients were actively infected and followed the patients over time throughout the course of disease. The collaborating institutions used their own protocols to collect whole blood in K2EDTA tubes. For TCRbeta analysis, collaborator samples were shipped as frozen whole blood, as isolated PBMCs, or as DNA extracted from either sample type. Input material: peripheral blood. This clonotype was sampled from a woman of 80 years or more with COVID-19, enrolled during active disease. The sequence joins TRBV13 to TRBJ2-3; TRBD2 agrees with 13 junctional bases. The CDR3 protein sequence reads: CASSLSGLAGRFSTDTQYF. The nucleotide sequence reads TGTGCCAGCAGCTTGTCGGGACTAGCGGGGCGTTTTAGCACAGATACGCAGTATTTT.